Below, 5 T cell receptor beta chains from the same sample are listed, as sequenced in a study of early T cells in non-severe SARS-CoV-2 infection. TCRdb used MiXCR to reprocess the 5' RACE reads, holding one entry per CDR3 protein. The data contain tens of thousands of distinct CDR3 sequences, 5.5% to 8% of them seen just once; the ten biggest clones take up 30% to 45%. Sequencing was done on a sample of whole blood. The receptors shown here come from an adult who was a healthcare worker with PCR-confirmed SARS-CoV-2 infection or an uninfected control (not recorded which).

This clonotype has at least ten counts. The rearrangement uses TRBV27 and TRBJ2-1, with 14 bases matching TRBD2. This CDR3 region has 17 residues. The V and J ends lost 5 bases and 10 bases, in that order; junction bases with no gene match: 13. The V gene's germline CDR1 is MNHEY and CDR2 SMNVEV (reference sequence). This CDR3 reads CASSHTTGTSGRGEQFF. The CDR3 coding sequence is TGTGCCAGCAGTCATACAACCGGGACTAGCGGGAGAGGGGAGCAGTTCTTC.

This clonotype was seen repeatedly, ten times or more. The chain has TRBV6-2 or TRBV6-3 and TRBJ2-6; 7 nucleotides align to TRBD1. CDR1 MNHEY and CDR2 SVGEGT come from the germline V gene. The CDR3 extends over 16 amino acids. J was trimmed by 8 bases and V by 5 bases; bases with no gene match: 12. This CDR3 is CASSRTGPSMSNVLTF. The CDR3 nucleotides are TGTGCCAGCAGTCGGACAGGCCCCTCTATGTCCAACGTCCTGACTTTC.

This clonotype was observed at least ten times. The chain recombines TRBV12-3 or TRBV12-4 with TRBJ2-3; 7 bases are shared with TRBD1. V trimming: 5 bases; J trimming: 0 bases; junction bases outside the gene matches: 8. The CDR3 consists of 16 residues. The DNA for the CDR3 is TGTGCCAGCAGTACCGCAGGACAGGCTAGCACAGATACGCAGTATTTT. This gives the protein CASSTAGQASTDTQYF.

V is TRBV5-1 and J is TRBJ2-1; D possibly matches TRBD1 or TRBD2 (5 bases each). Deletions cut 6 bases from V and 2 bases from J, with 15 bases between. CDR3 length: 15 amino acids. Germline values: CDR1 SGHRS, CDR2 YFSETQ. CDR3 nucleotides: TGCGCCAGCACGCTTGGGTCGGGGCCCTACAATGAGCAGTTCTTC. It specifies CASTLGSGPYNEQFF.

There are many counts of this clonotype. V usage is TRBV9 and J usage is TRBJ2-7; D gene uncertain. Germline loops: CDR1 SGDLS, CDR2 YYNGEE. V shed 0 bases and J shed 1 base, with 8 bases lying between them. This CDR3 region has 14 residues. DNA for the CDR3: TGTGCCAGCAGCGTAGACGTGAATTCCTACGAGCAGTACTTC. The encoded protein is CASSVDVNSYEQYF.